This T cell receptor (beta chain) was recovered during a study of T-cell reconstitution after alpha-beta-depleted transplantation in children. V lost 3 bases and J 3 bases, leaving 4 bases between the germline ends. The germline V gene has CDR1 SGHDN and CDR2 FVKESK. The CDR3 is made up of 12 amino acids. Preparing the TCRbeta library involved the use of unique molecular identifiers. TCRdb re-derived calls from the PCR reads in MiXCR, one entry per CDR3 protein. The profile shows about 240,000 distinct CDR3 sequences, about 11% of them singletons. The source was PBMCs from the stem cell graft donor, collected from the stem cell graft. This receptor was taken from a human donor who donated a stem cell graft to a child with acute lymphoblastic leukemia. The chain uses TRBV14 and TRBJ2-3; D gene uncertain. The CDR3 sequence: CASSHVTDTQYF. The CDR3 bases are TGTGCCAGCAGCCACGTTACAGATACGCAGTATTTT.